The 17 T cell receptor beta chains in this list originate from one sample, sequenced in a study of T cells in tumors after PD-1 blockade. Here immunoSEQ multiplex PCR was the method, and the copy in TCRdb shows in-frame clones only, minus some. The profile covers some 11,000 clones, with 60% to 80% appearing a single time and about 15% taken by the ten largest. The starting material was tumor tissue, obtained before anti-PD-1 treatment. The receptors here all came from a human donor with basal cell carcinoma.

This clone was counted a single time. V and J are TRBV7-9 and TRBJ2-3; D possibly corresponds to TRBD2 (5 bases). The V and J ends lost 5 bases and 2 bases respectively, with 11 bases between them. Germline V gene data show CDR1 as SEHNR and CDR2 as FQNEAQ (reference sequence). The CDR3 runs to 14 residues. Here the CDR3 reads CASSATTPTDTQYF. CDR3 coding DNA: TGTGCCAGCAGCGCGACTACTCCCACAGATACGCAGTATTTT.

The chain employs TRBV19 and TRBJ2-6; 7 bases are a match to TRBD1. The CDR3 extends over 18 amino acids. CDR1 and CDR2 (germline): LNHDA, SQIVND (reference sequence). Trimming at V came to 1 base and at J to 2 bases, leaving 8 bases not matched to a gene. The CDR3 here is CASSIGVGQGAGANVLTF. The CDR3 coding sequence is TGTGCCAGTAGTATAGGGGTGGGCCAGGGGGCTGGGGCCAACGTCCTGACTTTC. The variable domain in full, with the rest retrieved from reference TRBV19 and TRBJ2-6, is DGGITQSPKYLFRKEGQNVTLSCEQNLNHDAMYWYRQDPGQGLRLIYYSQIVNDFQKGDIAEGYSVSREKKESFPLTVTSAQKNPTAFYLCASSIGVGQGAGANVLTFGAGSRLTVL.

V and J are TRBV2 and TRBJ1-5, with 10 bases lining up with TRBD1. V was clipped by 6 bases and J by 1 base; unmatched bases: 6. The CDR3 extends over 16 amino acids. Per the germline V gene, CDR1 is SNHLY and CDR2 is FYNNEI. The CDR3 spells CASRGWDRGSNQPQHF. The DNA for the CDR3 is TGTGCCAGCAGGGGATGGGACAGGGGAAGCAATCAGCCCCAGCATTTT. Combining the CDR3 with reference TRBV2 and TRBJ1-5 gives the whole variable domain EPEVTQTPSHQVTQMGQEVILRCVPISNHLYFYWYRQILGQKVEFLVSFYNNEISEKSEIFDDQFSVERPDGSNFTLKIRSTKLEDSAMYFCASRGWDRGSNQPQHFGDGTRLSIL.

The rearrangement joins TRBV6-6 to TRBJ1-6, with D possibly matching TRBD1 (6 bases). The germline V gene encodes CDR1 MNHNY and CDR2 SVGAGI (reference sequence). The CDR3 contains 13 residues. V was trimmed by 8 bases and J by 7 bases, leaving 12 bases between them. The CDR3: CASVDRTNSPLHF. CDR3 DNA sequence: TGTGCCAGCGTTGACAGGACCAATTCACCCCTCCACTTT.

This chain uses TRBV10-3 with TRBJ1-2, with D uncertain. Per the germline V gene, CDR1 is ENHRY and CDR2 is SYGVKD. V dropped 2 bases and J dropped 5 bases, with 18 bases sitting between them. The CDR3 is 16 residues long. The CDR3 spells CAISEGFRWPKYGYTF. The CDR3, as DNA: TGTGCCATCAGTGAGGGTTTTAGATGGCCGAAGTATGGCTACACCTTC.

The chain is built from TRBV21-1 and TRBJ1-4; no check of the table's D call, TRBD1, against the DNA was made. TRBV21-1 is deemed a pseudogene. The CDR3 is 15 amino acids. The CDR3 bases are TGTGCCAGTGTCCAGGGGATTTCAACTAATGAAAAACTGTTTTTT. It yields the protein CASVQGISTNEKLFF.

In its sample, this clone was seen a few times. The rearrangement joins TRBV2 to TRBJ1-6, with D perhaps matching TRBD1 (6 bases). The germline V gene encodes CDR1 SNHLY and CDR2 FYNNEI. The CDR3 spans 13 residues. The ends were cut back, 3 bases at V and 9 bases at J, with 9 bases in the middle. The CDR3 loop reads CASSDRGGSPLHF. The CDR3 DNA is TGTGCCAGCAGTGATCGAGGGGGTTCACCCCTCCACTTT.

The V and J genes are TRBV30 and TRBJ1-5; 9 bases agree with TRBD1. Losses at the gene ends were 2 bases for V and 7 bases for J; bases not matched to a gene: 6. CDR1 and CDR2 from the germline V gene are GTSNPN and SVGIG (reference sequence). This CDR3 is 14 amino acids long. CDR3 sequence reads: CAWSSGQGKQPQHF. The CDR3 bases are TGTGCCTGGAGTTCAGGACAGGGGAAACAGCCCCAGCATTTT.

The rearrangement uses TRBV7-9 and TRBJ2-5, with 8 bases fitting TRBD2. The CDR3 is 14 residues long. The germline CDR1 and CDR2 sequences are SEHNR and FQNEAQ (reference sequence). V lost 8 bases and J lost 5; bases outside the gene matches: 10. The CDR3: CASAGGAGVETQYF. The CDR3 DNA follows: TGTGCCAGCGCGGGGGGAGCGGGAGTTGAGACCCAGTACTTC.

The chain recombines TRBV3-1 (or the pseudogene TRBV3-2) with TRBJ2-3, with 11 bases fitting TRBD2. Germline assignment: CDR1 LGHDT and CDR2 YNNKEL (reference sequence). With 2 bases clipped from V and 3 bases from J, the junction kept 10 bases outside the gene matches. The CDR3 spans 18 residues. As DNA, the CDR3 is TGTGCCAGCAGCCAAATAAGATTCACTAGCGGGAGAACAGATACGCAGTATTTT. Translation: CASSQIRFTSGRTDTQYF.

The rearrangement uses TRBV3-1 (or the pseudogene TRBV3-2) and TRBJ2-3; D not certain. The CDR3 totals 14 residues. Trimming took 1 base from V and 4 from J, leaving 9 bases between them. The V gene's germline CDR1 is LGHDT and CDR2 YNNKEL (reference sequence). The CDR3 loop is CASSQAGGADTQYF. For the CDR3, the DNA is TGTGCCAGCAGCCAAGCAGGTGGGGCAGATACGCAGTATTTT.

This clone is medium-sized in the sample. The V and J genes are TRBV7-3 and TRBJ1-2; 8 nucleotides line up with TRBD1. CDR1 is SGHTA and CDR2 is FQGTGA in the germline V gene. The CDR3 is 14 amino acids. The J segment lost 13 bases and the V segment lost 5 bases, leaving 15 bases of the junction unmatched. In DNA, the CDR3 is TGTGCCAGCAGCCCGCCCAGCGGACAGGGTGCATTCACCTTC. Its protein product is CASSPPSGQGAFTF.

The chain carries TRBV6-5 and TRBJ2-2, with 14 bases matching TRBD2. This CDR3 comprises 15 residues. With V trimmed by 7 bases and J by 6 bases, 4 bases remained unmatched. Germline lookup yields CDR1 MNHEY and CDR2 SVGAGI. The CDR3: CASTRLAGGAGELFF. CDR3 DNA: TGTGCCAGCACTCGACTAGCGGGGGGGGCCGGGGAGCTGTTTTTT.

The chain recombines TRBV19 with TRBJ2-3; 14 nucleotides match TRBD2. The CDR3 sequence is 16 residues long. Germline CDR1 is LNHDA and CDR2 is SQIVND (reference sequence). The J segment lost 1 base and the V segment lost 4 bases, leaving 1 base of the junction unmatched. This CDR3 reads CASSRGLAGGTDTQYF. CDR3 nucleotide sequence: TGTGCCAGTAGTAGGGGACTAGCGGGGGGCACAGATACGCAGTATTTT.

The J gene is TRBJ1-6, the V gene TRBV7-9, with D uncertain. This CDR3 contains 13 residues. Trimming removed 6 bases from V and 7 bases from J, with 10 bases in between. CDR1 and CDR2 (germline): SEHNR, FQNEAQ (reference sequence). CDR3 residues: CASRAGFNSPLHF. CDR3 sequence (DNA): TGTGCCAGCAGAGCGGGTTTCAATTCACCCCTCCACTTT. The complete variable domain, with remaining parts taken from reference TRBV7-9 and TRBJ1-6, reads DTGVSQNPRHKITKRGQNVTFRCDPISEHNRLYWYRQTLGQGPEFLTYFQNEAQLEKSRLLSDRFSAERPKGSFSTLEIQRTEQGDSAMYLCASRAGFNSPLHFGNGTRLTVT.

The V gene is TRBV30, the J gene TRBJ2-4; TRBD2 might be the D (5 bases). Germline V CDR1 and CDR2: GTSNPN, SVGIG (reference sequence). Deletions cut 5 bases from V and 9 bases from J, with 11 bases between. The CDR3 length is 11 residues. DNA of the CDR3: TGTGCCTGGGCTATTCGGGGCATTCAGTACTTC. It yields the protein CAWAIRGIQYF.

The chain has TRBV19 and TRBJ2-1; TRBD2 agrees at 11 bases. CDR1 and CDR2 from the germline V gene are LNHDA and SQIVND (reference sequence). With 5 bases clipped from V and 5 bases from J, the junction kept 20 bases outside the gene matches. This CDR3 region has 20 residues. CDR3 protein: CASSQSYRVLAGGHHNEQFF. For the CDR3, the DNA is TGTGCCAGTAGTCAGAGCTATAGGGTATTAGCGGGGGGGCACCACAATGAGCAGTTCTTC.